This T cell receptor (beta chain) was documented in a study of Graves' ophthalmopathy and Graves' hyperthyroidism. Diagnostic conclusions were grounded in clinical symptoms, serum thyroxine, TRAb, thyroid ultrasound and orbital computed tomography. RNA transcripts served as template for amplifying TCR beta CDR3 sequences. RT-PCR with HTBI primers came first, then second-round multiplex PCR. Each CDR3 protein is one row after TCRdb ran MiXCR on the multiplex PCR reads. The sample records about 240,000 distinct CDR3 sequences, around 42% being singletons. The CDR3 runs to 12 residues. V was pared by 2 bases and J by 6 bases, with 9 bases between. Per the germline V gene, CDR1 is SGHRS and CDR2 is YFSETQ.

This receptor was identified in an adult man with Graves' ophthalmopathy. The chain joins TRBV5-1 to TRBJ2-7; no clear D gene. The sample consisted of peripheral blood. CDR3 sequence reads: CASSLPGGEQYF. DNA for the CDR3: TGCGCCAGCAGCTTACCAGGCGGCGAGCAGTACTTC. The full variable domain, rest sourced from reference TRBV5-1 and TRBJ2-7, is KAGVTQTPRYLIKTRGQQVTLSCSPISGHRSVSWYQQTPGQGLQFLFEYFSETQRNKGNFPGRFSGRQFSNSRSEMNVSTLELGDSALYLCASSLPGGEQYFGPGTRLTVT.